Sequencing of this T cell receptor (beta chain) was carried out in a study of T cells in Graves' hyperthyroidism and ophthalmopathy. Study summary: Peripheral blood samples were taken at initial diagnosis, prior to any treatment.

The table lists this clonotype with many counts. Patients with ophthalmopathy all had a Clinical Activity Score of at least 3, a NOSPECS grade of at least 4 and duration under 3 months. The CDR3 is 13 residues long. V lost 6 bases to trimming and J lost 7 bases; unmatched junction nucleotides: 8. Germline V CDR1 and CDR2: MNHEY, SVGAGI. From RNA transcripts, TCR beta CDR3 regions were amplified. First-round RT-PCR targeting the TCR CDR3 was performed with the HTBI primer set. TCRdb used MiXCR to reprocess the multiplex PCR reads, holding one entry per CDR3 protein. The table has about 250,000 distinct CDR3 sequences, approximately 25% seen once; the top ten hold approximately 32%.

Sequenced material: blood. The rearrangement joins TRBV6-5 to TRBJ2-5; 7 bases match TRBD1. The clonotype originates from a woman aged 40 to 55 with Graves' ophthalmopathy. The CDR3 DNA reads TGTGCCAGCAGCCCCGACAGGGTGGTGACCCAGTACTTC. Amino acids: CASSPDRVVTQYF.